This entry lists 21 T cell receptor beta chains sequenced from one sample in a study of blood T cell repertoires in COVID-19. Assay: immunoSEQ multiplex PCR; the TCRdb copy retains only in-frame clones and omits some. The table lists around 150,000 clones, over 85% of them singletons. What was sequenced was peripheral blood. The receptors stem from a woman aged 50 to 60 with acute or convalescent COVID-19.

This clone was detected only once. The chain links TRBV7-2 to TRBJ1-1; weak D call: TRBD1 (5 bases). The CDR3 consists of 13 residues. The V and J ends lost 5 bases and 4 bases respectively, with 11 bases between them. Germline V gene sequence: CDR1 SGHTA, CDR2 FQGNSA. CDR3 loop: CASSPGRGTEAFF. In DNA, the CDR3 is TGTGCCAGCAGCCCAGGGAGGGGCACTGAAGCTTTCTTT.

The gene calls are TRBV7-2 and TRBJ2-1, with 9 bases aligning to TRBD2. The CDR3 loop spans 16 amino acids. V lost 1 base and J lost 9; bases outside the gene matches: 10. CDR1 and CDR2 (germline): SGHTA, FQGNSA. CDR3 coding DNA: TGTGCCAGCAGCTTAGTACTGGCGGGGGGGCCGGGTGAGCAGTTCTTC. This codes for CASSLVLAGGPGEQFF.

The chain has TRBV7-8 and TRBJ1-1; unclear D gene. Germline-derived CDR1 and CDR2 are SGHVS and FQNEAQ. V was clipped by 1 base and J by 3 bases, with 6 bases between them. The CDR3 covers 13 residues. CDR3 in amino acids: CASSLVPDTEAFF. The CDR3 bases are TGTGCCAGCAGCTTAGTCCCGGACACTGAAGCTTTCTTT. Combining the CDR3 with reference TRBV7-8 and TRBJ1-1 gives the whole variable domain GAGVSQSPRYKVAKRGQDVALRCDPISGHVSLFWYQQALGQGPEFLTYFQNEAQLDKSGLPSDRFFAERPEGSVSTLKIQRTQQEDSAVYLCASSLVPDTEAFFGQGTRLTVV.

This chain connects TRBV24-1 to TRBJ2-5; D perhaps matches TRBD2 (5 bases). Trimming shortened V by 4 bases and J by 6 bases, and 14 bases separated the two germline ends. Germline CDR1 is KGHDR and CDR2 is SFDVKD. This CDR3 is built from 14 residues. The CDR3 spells CATSDTLAVQTQYF. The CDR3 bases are TGTGCCACCAGTGACACCCTAGCAGTTCAGACCCAGTACTTC.

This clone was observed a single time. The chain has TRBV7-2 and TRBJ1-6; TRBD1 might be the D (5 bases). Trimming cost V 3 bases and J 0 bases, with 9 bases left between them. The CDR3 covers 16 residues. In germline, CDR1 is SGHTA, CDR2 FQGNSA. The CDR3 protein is CTSSFRQGSYNSPLHF. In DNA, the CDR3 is TGTACCAGCAGCTTTCGCCAGGGCTCCTATAATTCACCCCTCCACTTT.

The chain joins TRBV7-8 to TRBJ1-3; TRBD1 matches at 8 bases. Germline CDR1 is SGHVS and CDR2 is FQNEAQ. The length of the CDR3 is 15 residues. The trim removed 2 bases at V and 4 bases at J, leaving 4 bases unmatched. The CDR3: CASSLYRGRGNTIYF. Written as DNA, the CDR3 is TGTGCCAGCAGCTTATACAGGGGGAGAGGAAACACCATATATTTT.

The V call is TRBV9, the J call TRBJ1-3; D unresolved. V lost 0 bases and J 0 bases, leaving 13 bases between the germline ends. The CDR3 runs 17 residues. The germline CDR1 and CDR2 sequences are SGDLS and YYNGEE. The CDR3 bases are TGTGCCAGCAGCGTAGACCCGCAGGATAGCTCTGGAAACACCATATATTTT. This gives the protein CASSVDPQDSSGNTIYF.

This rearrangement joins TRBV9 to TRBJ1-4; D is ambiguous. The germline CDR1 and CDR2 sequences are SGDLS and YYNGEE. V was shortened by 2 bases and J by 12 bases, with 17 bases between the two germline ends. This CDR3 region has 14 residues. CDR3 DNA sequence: TGTGCCAGCAGCGTCGTAGCCCGTAACTGGGAACTGTTTTTT. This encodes CASSVVARNWELFF.

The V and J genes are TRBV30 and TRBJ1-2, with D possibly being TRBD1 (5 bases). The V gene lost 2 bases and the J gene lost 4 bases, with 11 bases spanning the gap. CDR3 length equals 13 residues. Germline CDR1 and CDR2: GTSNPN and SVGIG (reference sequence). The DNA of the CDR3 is TGTGCCTGGAGTCTCAGACAGCTCTATGGCTACACCTTC. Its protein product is CAWSLRQLYGYTF.

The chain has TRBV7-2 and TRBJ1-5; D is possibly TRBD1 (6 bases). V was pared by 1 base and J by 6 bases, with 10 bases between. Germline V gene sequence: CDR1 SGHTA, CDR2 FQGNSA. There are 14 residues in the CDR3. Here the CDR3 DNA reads TGTGCCAGCAGCTTAGATTTCAGGGGTCAGCCCCAGCATTTT. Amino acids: CASSLDFRGQPQHF.

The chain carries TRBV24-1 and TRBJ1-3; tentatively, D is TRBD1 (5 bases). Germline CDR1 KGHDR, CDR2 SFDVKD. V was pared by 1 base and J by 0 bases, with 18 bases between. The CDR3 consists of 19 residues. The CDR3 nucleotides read TGTGCCACCAGTGATTTAAGTTGTGGAGAAGGGGACTCTGGAAACACCATATATTTT. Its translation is CATSDLSCGEGDSGNTIYF.

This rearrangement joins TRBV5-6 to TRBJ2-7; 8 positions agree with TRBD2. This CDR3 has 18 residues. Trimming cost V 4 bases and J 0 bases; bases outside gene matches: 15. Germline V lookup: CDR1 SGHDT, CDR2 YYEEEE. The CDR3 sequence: CASSLFGSAGGSSYEQYF. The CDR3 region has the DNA TGTGCCAGCAGCCTATTTGGGTCCGCGGGGGGATCCTCCTACGAGCAGTACTTC. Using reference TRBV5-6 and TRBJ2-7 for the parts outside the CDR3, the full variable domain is DAGVTQSPTHLIKTRGQQVTLRCSPKSGHDTVSWYQQALGQGPQFIFQYYEEEERQRGNFPDRFSGHQFPNYSSELNVNALLLGDSALYLCASSLFGSAGGSSYEQYFGPGTRLTVT.

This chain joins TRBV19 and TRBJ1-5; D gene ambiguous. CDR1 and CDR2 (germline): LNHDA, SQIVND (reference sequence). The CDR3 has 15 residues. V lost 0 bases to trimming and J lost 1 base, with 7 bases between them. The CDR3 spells CASSIDDGSNQPQHF. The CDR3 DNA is TGTGCCAGTAGTATAGATGACGGGAGCAATCAGCCCCAGCATTTT.

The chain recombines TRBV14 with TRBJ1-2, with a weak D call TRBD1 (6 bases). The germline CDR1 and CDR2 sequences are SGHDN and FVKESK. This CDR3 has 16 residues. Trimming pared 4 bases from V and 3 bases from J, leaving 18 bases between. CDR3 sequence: CASSPSGGPGDYGYTF. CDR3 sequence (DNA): TGTGCCAGCAGCCCTTCTGGGGGCCCTGGGGACTATGGCTACACCTTC.

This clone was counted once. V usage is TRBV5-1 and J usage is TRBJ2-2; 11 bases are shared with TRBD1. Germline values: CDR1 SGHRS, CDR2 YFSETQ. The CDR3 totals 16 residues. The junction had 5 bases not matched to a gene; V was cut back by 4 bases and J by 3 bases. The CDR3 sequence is CASSLRDRGYTGELFF. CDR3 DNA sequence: TGCGCCAGCAGCCTCCGGGACAGGGGGTACACCGGGGAGCTGTTTTTT.

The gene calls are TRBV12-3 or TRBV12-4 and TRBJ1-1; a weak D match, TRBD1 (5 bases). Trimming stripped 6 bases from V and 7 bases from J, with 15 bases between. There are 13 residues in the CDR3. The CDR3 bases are TGTGCCAGCAGAGGCTGGGGCCGGATTGAAGCTTTCTTT. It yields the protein CASRGWGRIEAFF.

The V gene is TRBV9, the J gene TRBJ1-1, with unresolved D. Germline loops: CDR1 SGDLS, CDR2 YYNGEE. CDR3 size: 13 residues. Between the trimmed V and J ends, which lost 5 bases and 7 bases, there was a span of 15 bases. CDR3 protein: CASSEEGFSEAFF. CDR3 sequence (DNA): TGTGCCAGCAGTGAGGAGGGTTTCAGTGAAGCTTTCTTT.

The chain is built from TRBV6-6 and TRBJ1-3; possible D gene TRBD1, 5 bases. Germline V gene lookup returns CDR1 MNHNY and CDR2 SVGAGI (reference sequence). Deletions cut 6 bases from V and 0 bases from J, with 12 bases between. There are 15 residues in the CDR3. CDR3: CASSKRQSSGNTIYF. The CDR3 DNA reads TGTGCCAGCAGCAAAAGACAGTCCTCTGGAAACACCATATATTTT.

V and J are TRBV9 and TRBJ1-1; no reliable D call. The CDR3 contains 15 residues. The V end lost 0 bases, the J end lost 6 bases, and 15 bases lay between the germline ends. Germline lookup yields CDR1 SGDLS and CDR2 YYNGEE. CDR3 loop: CASSVVGEVGAEAFF. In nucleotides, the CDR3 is TGTGCCAGCAGCGTAGTCGGGGAGGTTGGCGCTGAAGCTTTCTTT.

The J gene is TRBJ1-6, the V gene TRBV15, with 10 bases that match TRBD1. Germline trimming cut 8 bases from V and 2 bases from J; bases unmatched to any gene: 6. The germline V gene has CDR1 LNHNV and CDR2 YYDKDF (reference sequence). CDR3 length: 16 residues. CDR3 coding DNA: TGTGCCACCGGACGGGACAGGGGCACCTATAATTCACCCCTCCACTTT. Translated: CATGRDRGTYNSPLHF.

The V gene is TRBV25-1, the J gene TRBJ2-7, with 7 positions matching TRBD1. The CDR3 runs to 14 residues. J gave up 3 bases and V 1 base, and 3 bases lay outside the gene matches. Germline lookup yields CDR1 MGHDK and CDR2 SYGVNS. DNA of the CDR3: TGTGCCAGCAGTGAATCCGCAGGGGGCTACGAGCAGTACTTC. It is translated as CASSESAGGYEQYF.